The rows below give T cell receptor beta chains drawn from one sample of a study of T cell responses to AZD1222 COVID-19 vaccine. Sequencing used immunoSEQ multiplex PCR; TCRdb keeps in-frame clones, though not all of them. This table has over 90,000 clones, less than 90% appearing once. The sample consisted of peripheral blood, taken on day 0 of AZD1222 vaccination. The receptors originated from an adult in good health. The CDR3 runs from the conserved cysteine through the conserved F or W. A D gene is named only where the DNA matches it firmly. The listing skips clone size in some rows; elsewhere it reads once, few, many or a size class.

d_call j_call v_call clone_size cdr3_aa cdr3_nt
. TRBJ1-5 TRBV7-6 . CASSPRQDQPQHF TGTGCCAGCAGCCCGCGACAGGATCAGCCCCAGCATTTT
. TRBJ1-3 TRBV7-9 . CASSVHPVDTIYF TGTGCCAGCAGCGTCCATCCAGTGGACACCATATATTTT
. TRBJ2-2 TRBV12-1 . CASSFGGRELFF TGTGCCAGCAGCTTTGGGGGCAGGGAGCTGTTTTTT
. TRBJ1-5 TRBV16 . CASSQGQPQHF TGTGCCAGCAGCCAAGGTCAGCCCCAGCATTTT
. TRBJ1-5 TRBV6-5 . CASSYSPGSQPQHF TGTGCCAGCAGTTACTCGCCGGGTTCTCAGCCCCAGCATTTT
. TRBJ2-3 TRBV7-9 . CASKVAGATDTQYF TGTGCCAGCAAAGTGGCGGGGGCCACAGATACGCAGTATTTT
. TRBJ2-2 TRBV9 . CASSTDGVSVNTGELFF TGTGCCAGCAGCACCGATGGTGTTAGCGTCAACACCGGGGAGCTGTTTTTT
. TRBJ2-2 TRBV19 . CASSVTDTGELFF TGTGCCAGTAGTGTAACAGACACCGGGGAGCTGTTTTTT
. TRBJ1-2 TRBV19 . CASRKDFNYGYTF TGTGCCAGTAGAAAGGACTTTAACTATGGCTACACCTTC
. TRBJ1-4 TRBV5-6 . CASSLATFSTNEKLFF TGTGCCAGCAGCTTAGCCACTTTCTCAACTAATGAAAAACTGTTTTTT
TRBD1 TRBJ1-2 TRBV5-1 . CASSLGFPGQRSPHYGYTF TGCGCCAGCAGCTTGGGTTTCCCGGGACAGAGGTCCCCACACTATGGCTACACCTTC
TRBD2 TRBJ2-2 TRBV7-3 . CASSQLAGPGELFF TGTGCCAGCAGCCAACTAGCGGGACCCGGGGAGCTGTTTTTT
. TRBJ2-1 TRBV7-9 . CASSPYLGGGDEQFF TGTGCCAGCAGCCCTTATTTAGGGGGTGGGGACGAGCAGTTCTTC
. TRBJ1-1 TRBV18 . CASSPLLNTEAFF TGTGCCAGCTCACCATTATTGAACACTGAAGCTTTCTTT
. TRBJ2-3 TRBV12-5 once CASGLGGPSSTDTQYF TGTGCTAGTGGTTTGGGGGGGCCTTCTAGCACAGATACGCAGTATTTT
. TRBJ1-5 TRBV19 . CASSTVRDQPQHF TGTGCCAGTAGTACCGTCAGGGATCAGCCCCAGCATTTT
TRBD2 TRBJ2-7 TRBV11-1 . CASTLGRASYEQYF TGTGCCAGCACCCTTGGGAGGGCGTCCTACGAGCAGTACTTC
. TRBJ1-5 TRBV27 few CASSPLSSISNQPQHF TGTGCCAGCAGTCCTTTGTCATCGATTAGCAATCAGCCCCAGCATTTT
. TRBJ1-1 TRBV6-6 once CASSPPGPEAFF TGTGCCAGCAGCCCGCCCGGCCCTGAAGCTTTCTTT
TRBD1 TRBJ2-5 TRBV24-1 . CAGGTGLGETQYF TGTGCCGGCGGGACAGGGCTGGGAGAGACCCAGTACTTC
. TRBJ1-6 TRBV4-1 . CASSQELGSPLHF TGCGCCAGCAGCCAAGAGCTCGGTTCACCCCTCCACTTT
. TRBJ1-2 TRBV5-1 . CASSRGGDTLYGYTF TGCGCCAGCAGCCGCGGAGGGGACACCCTTTATGGCTACACCTTC
. TRBJ1-2 TRBV11-3 once CASSSLAGSPYGYTF TGTGCCAGCAGCTCCCTGGCAGGATCCCCTTATGGCTACACCTTC
. TRBJ1-1 TRBV20-1 once CSARVESEAFF TGCAGTGCTAGAGTGGAGTCCGAAGCTTTCTTT
TRBD2 TRBJ2-1 TRBV7-2 . CASSLVSAGVSNEQFF TGTGCCAGCAGCTTAGTATCCGCGGGAGTTTCGAATGAGCAGTTCTTC
TRBD1 TRBJ2-7 TRBV10-3 . CAISESQGVPYEQYF TGTGCCATCAGTGAGTCACAGGGGGTACCCTACGAGCAGTACTTC
. TRBJ1-1 TRBV28 . CASSWAGRGLNTEAFF TGTGCCAGCAGTTGGGCCGGAAGGGGATTGAACACTGAAGCTTTCTTT
. TRBJ2-1 TRBV7-7 few CASSLAQGSYNEQFF TGTGCTAGCAGCTTAGCGCAGGGTTCCTACAATGAGCAGTTCTTC
TRBD1 TRBJ2-5 TRBV5-6 few CASSPGTGGRETQYF TGTGCCAGCAGCCCAGGGACAGGGGGTAGGGAGACCCAGTACTTC
. TRBJ2-1 TRBV15 few CATSRDQSSKQFF TGTGCCACCAGCAGAGATCAAAGTAGTAAGCAGTTCTTC
. TRBJ2-7 TRBV9 . CASSVDPMGYEQYF TGTGCCAGCAGCGTGGACCCAATGGGGTACGAGCAGTACTTC
. TRBJ1-3 TRBV5-8 few CASSRGAGSGNTIYF TGTGCCAGCAGCCGGGGCGCCGGCTCTGGAAACACCATATATTTT
. TRBJ1-1 TRBV14 . CASSQVHSNTEAFF TGTGCCAGCAGCCAAGTCCACAGCAACACTGAAGCTTTCTTT
. TRBJ2-1 TRBV19 . CASSIQQRYNEQFF TGTGCCAGTAGTATCCAGCAGCGCTACAATGAGCAGTTCTTC
. TRBJ1-5 TRBV4-1 . CASSRDQGNQPQHF TGCGCCAGCAGCCGAGACCAGGGGAATCAGCCCCAGCATTTT
TRBD1 TRBJ1-5 TRBV6-1 . CASSEEGGQNQHF TGTGCCAGCAGTGAAGAGGGGGGACAGAACCAGCATTTT
. TRBJ2-7 TRBV5-6 . CASSYGTGNEQYF TGTGCCAGCAGCTATGGCACAGGCAACGAGCAGTACTTC
. TRBJ1-2 TRBV10-3 . CAISESALQRGYTF TGTGCCATCAGTGAGTCTGCGCTCCAACGTGGCTACACCTTC
. TRBJ1-3 TRBV19 . CASSGGESSGNTIYF TGTGCCAGCAGCGGGGGGGAGAGCTCTGGAAACACCATATATTTT
. TRBJ2-7 TRBV25-1 . CASSEGNRRPYEQYF TGTGCCAGCAGTGAAGGCAACCGCCGTCCCTACGAGCAGTACTTC
TRBD1 TRBJ1-5 TRBV19 . CASSQGQRLLEPQHF TGTGCCAGTAGCCAGGGACAGCGACTTCTAGAGCCCCAGCATTTT
. TRBJ2-2 TRBV3-1/TRBV3-2 . CASSQAGIWVETGELFF TGTGCCAGCAGCCAAGCGGGGATCTGGGTAGAGACCGGGGAGCTGTTTTTT
. TRBJ1-1 TRBV25-1 . CASRKDNLNTEAFF TGTGCCAGCAGGAAAGACAACTTGAACACTGAAGCTTTCTTT
TRBD2 TRBJ2-7 TRBV19 once CASRNEAGTYEQYF TGTGCCAGTAGAAACGAAGCGGGAACCTACGAGCAGTACTTC
TRBD2 TRBJ2-7 TRBV7-2 few CASSPTPSGRESSYEQYF TGTGCCAGCAGCCCAACCCCTAGCGGGAGGGAAAGCTCCTACGAGCAGTACTTC
. TRBJ2-2 TRBV29-1 . CSVTRVNTGELFF TGCAGCGTTACCAGGGTTAACACCGGGGAGCTGTTTTTT
. TRBJ2-7 TRBV15 . CATSRDRSYEQYF TGTGCCACCAGCAGAGATCGGAGCTACGAGCAGTACTTC
. TRBJ2-6 TRBV4-3 . CASSQERHSGANVLTF TGCGCCAGCAGCCAAGAAAGGCACTCTGGGGCCAACGTCCTGACTTTC